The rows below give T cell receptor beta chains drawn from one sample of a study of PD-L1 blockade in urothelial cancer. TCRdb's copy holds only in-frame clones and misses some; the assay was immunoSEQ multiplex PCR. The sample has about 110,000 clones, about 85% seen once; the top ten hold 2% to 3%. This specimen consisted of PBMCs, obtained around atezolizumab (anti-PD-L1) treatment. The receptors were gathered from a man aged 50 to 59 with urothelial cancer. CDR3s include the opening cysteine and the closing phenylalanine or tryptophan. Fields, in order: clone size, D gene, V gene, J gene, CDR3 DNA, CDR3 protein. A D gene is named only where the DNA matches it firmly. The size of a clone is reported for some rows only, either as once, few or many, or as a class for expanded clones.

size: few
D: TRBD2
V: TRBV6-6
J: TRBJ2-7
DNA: TGTGCCTCCCAGGGCTCGGGAGGCTACGAGCAGTACTTC
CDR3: CASQGSGGYEQYF

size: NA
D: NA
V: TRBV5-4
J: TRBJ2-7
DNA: TGTGCCAGCAGCACCAACGCGGGCTCCTACGAGCAGTACTTC
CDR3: CASSTNAGSYEQYF

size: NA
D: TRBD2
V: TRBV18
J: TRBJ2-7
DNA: TGTGCCAGCTCGGGGACTAGCGGGAGCGACGAGCAGTACTTC
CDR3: CASSGTSGSDEQYF

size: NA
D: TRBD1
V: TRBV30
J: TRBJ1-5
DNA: TGTGCCTGGACTCCGGGACAGGGGTTTTGGGGCAGCAATCAGCCCCAGCATTTT
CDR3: CAWTPGQGFWGSNQPQHF

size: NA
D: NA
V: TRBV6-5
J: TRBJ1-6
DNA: TGTGCCAGCAGGGAACGGGGTTCCTATAATTCACCCCTCCACTTT
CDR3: CASRERGSYNSPLHF

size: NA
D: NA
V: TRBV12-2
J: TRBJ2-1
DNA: TGTGCAAGTCGCTCCTGGACTAGCGAGGAGCAGTTCTTC
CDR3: CASRSWTSEEQFF

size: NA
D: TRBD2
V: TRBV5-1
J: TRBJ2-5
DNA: TGCGCCAGCAGCCCCTACCCACGGGAGGGAGAGACCCAGTACTTC
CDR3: CASSPYPREGETQYF

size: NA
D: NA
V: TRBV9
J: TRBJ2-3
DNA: TGTGCCAGCAGCGCCTACGGTGATACGCAGTATTTT
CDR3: CASSAYGDTQYF

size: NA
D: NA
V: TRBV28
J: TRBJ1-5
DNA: TGTGCCAGCAGGTACGGGTCCAATCAGCCCCAGCATTTT
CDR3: CASRYGSNQPQHF

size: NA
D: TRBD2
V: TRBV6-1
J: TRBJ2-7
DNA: TGTGCCAGCAGTGAGGGACTAGCGGGGTCCTACGAGCAGTACTTC
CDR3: CASSEGLAGSYEQYF

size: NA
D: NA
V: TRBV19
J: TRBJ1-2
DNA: TGTGCCAGTAGTAGGAGGGTAGTGCAGTCTGGCTATGGCTACACCTTC
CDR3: CASSRRVVQSGYGYTF

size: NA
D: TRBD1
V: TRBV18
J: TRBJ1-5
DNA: TGTGCCAGCTCGCCCGGGACAGGGAATGATCAGCCCCAGCATTTT
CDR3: CASSPGTGNDQPQHF

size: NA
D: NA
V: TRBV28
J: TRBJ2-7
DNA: TGTGCCAGCATGGACACCTGGACCTACGAGCAGTACTTC
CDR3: CASMDTWTYEQYF

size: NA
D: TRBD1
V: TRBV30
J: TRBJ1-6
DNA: TGTGCCTGGAGTAGGACAGGGGCCGTAATTAATTCACCCCTCCACTTT
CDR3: CAWSRTGAVINSPLHF

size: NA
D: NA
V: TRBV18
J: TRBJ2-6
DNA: TGTGCCAGCTCCCCAGCCAGTGGTTCTGGGGCCAACGTCCTGACTTTC
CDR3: CASSPASGSGANVLTF

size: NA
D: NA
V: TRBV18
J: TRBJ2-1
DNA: TGTGCCAGCTCACCCTACGGCGGGTTGAATGAGCAGTTCTTC
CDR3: CASSPYGGLNEQFF

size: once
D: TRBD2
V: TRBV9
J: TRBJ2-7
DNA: TGTGCCAGCAGCGTAGGGGTCGGGGCGGGGGCCTACGAGCAGTACTTC
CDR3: CASSVGVGAGAYEQYF